This is a list of T cell receptor beta chains from one sample in a study of identical twins. MiXCR, applied by TCRdb to the 5' RACE reads, yields one record per CDR3 protein. This table has around 250,000 distinct CDR3 sequences, about an eighth appearing once. This same sample was also taken into another study, of yellow fever vaccine responses in identical twins.

The sample was memory (CD45RO+) T cells sorted from blood. Receptors originate from a woman aged 18 to 35 in good health. The CDR3 runs from the conserved cysteine through the conserved F or W. Fields, in order: clone size, D gene, V gene, J gene, CDR3 DNA, CDR3 protein. D genes are given only for firm matches. Clone size is given for some rows only: seen once, a few or many times, or a class if the clone is expanded.

size: NA; D: NA; V: TRBV6-1; J: TRBJ1-2; DNA: TGTGCCAGCAGTCGGGACGGAGAAAACTATGGCTACACCTTC; CDR3: CASSRDGENYGYTF
size: NA; D: TRBD2; V: TRBV28; J: TRBJ2-5; DNA: TGTGCCAGCGGACGCGGGGGTCGGGAGGCCCAGTACTTC; CDR3: CASGRGGREAQYF
size: NA; D: NA; V: TRBV19; J: TRBJ2-2; DNA: TGTGCCAGTAGTCCGGCTTGGAACACCGGGGAGCTGTTTTTT; CDR3: CASSPAWNTGELFF
size: few; D: TRBD2; V: TRBV3-1; J: TRBJ2-1; DNA: TGTGCCAGCAGCCAAGGATCTGTCAGCGGGAGGGCCAGGTACAATGAGCAGTTCTTC; CDR3: CASSQGSVSGRARYNEQFF
size: NA; D: NA; V: TRBV11-2; J: TRBJ2-4; DNA: TGTGCCAGCAGCTTCCCTCCGGGAGCCAAAAACATTCAGTACTTC; CDR3: CASSFPPGAKNIQYF
size: NA; D: TRBD1; V: TRBV6-2/TRBV6-3; J: TRBJ2-7; DNA: TGTGCCAGCACCACCCCCCCGGGACAGAGCCTCTACGAGCAGTACTTC; CDR3: CASTTPPGQSLYEQYF
size: many; D: TRBD2; V: TRBV7-8; J: TRBJ2-1; DNA: TGTGCCAGCAGCCTCCGGACTAGCGGGGGGTCTGGGAATGAGCAGTTCTTC; CDR3: CASSLRTSGGSGNEQFF
size: few; D: TRBD1; V: TRBV6-2/TRBV6-3; J: TRBJ2-2; DNA: TGTGCCAGCAGTTTAACCCATACTGGGACAGGGCGGAGGGAGCTGTTTTTT; CDR3: CASSLTHTGTGRRELFF
size: NA; D: NA; V: TRBV14; J: TRBJ2-5; DNA: TGTGCCAGCAGCCAAGTCTTTATGGAGACCCAGTACTTC; CDR3: CASSQVFMETQYF
size: many; D: TRBD1; V: TRBV24-1; J: TRBJ2-2; DNA: TGTGCCACCAGTGACCCTTCAGGACAGGGTTTAGGCGGGGAGCTGTTTTTT; CDR3: CATSDPSGQGLGGELFF
size: many; D: NA; V: TRBV14; J: TRBJ2-7; DNA: TGTGCCAGCAGCCAAGTAGCCGGTTCGCTCCTCTACGAGCAGTACTTC; CDR3: CASSQVAGSLLYEQYF
size: NA; D: NA; V: TRBV29-1; J: TRBJ2-1; DNA: TGCAGCGGGGAAGGGGCGGTTGAGCAGTTCTTC; CDR3: CSGEGAVEQFF
size: NA; D: TRBD1; V: TRBV7-9; J: TRBJ2-6; DNA: TGTGCCAGCAGCTTCCAGACAGGGGGAGCTGGGGCCAACGTCCTGACTTTC; CDR3: CASSFQTGGAGANVLTF
size: NA; D: NA; V: TRBV24-1; J: TRBJ2-5; DNA: TGTGCCACCAGTGACCTGAACCAAGAGACCCAGTACTTC; CDR3: CATSDLNQETQYF
size: NA; D: NA; V: TRBV20-1; J: TRBJ2-3; DNA: TGCAGTGCTAGAGCTTTGGGGCCTGAGACAGATACGCAGTATTTT; CDR3: CSARALGPETDTQYF
size: many; D: NA; V: TRBV4-3; J: TRBJ1-2; DNA: TGCGCCAGCAGCCAAGTAACGGACCTAGGTTATGGCTACACCTTC; CDR3: CASSQVTDLGYGYTF
size: NA; D: NA; V: TRBV28; J: TRBJ2-3; DNA: TGTGCCATGCAACTGACGGACTCTAGCACAGATACGCAGTATTTT; CDR3: CAMQLTDSSTDTQYF
size: few; D: NA; V: TRBV20-1; J: TRBJ2-2; DNA: TGCAGTGCTGAGCATACAGGGTTATCCGGGGAGCTGTTTTTT; CDR3: CSAEHTGLSGELFF
size: NA; D: TRBD1; V: TRBV5-1; J: TRBJ2-1; DNA: TGCGCCAGCAGCTTGGGGGACAGGGCTAACTACAATGAGCAGTTCTTC; CDR3: CASSLGDRANYNEQFF
size: NA; D: NA; V: TRBV24-1; J: TRBJ2-5; DNA: TGTGCCACCAGTTCATCCCAAGAGACCCAGTACTTC; CDR3: CATSSSQETQYF
size: NA; D: TRBD1; V: TRBV5-1; J: TRBJ2-2; DNA: TGCGCCAGCAGCTCGCCGGGACAGGGCTTGAACACCGGGGAGCTGTTTTTT; CDR3: CASSSPGQGLNTGELFF
size: few; D: TRBD1; V: TRBV24-1; J: TRBJ1-5; DNA: TGTGCCACCAGTGATAGGGACAGGGGCTTCCAGCCCCAGCATTTT; CDR3: CATSDRDRGFQPQHF
size: few; D: NA; V: TRBV14; J: TRBJ1-4; DNA: TGTGCCAGCAGCCCTAATGATAGGGCGGTTGAAAAACTGTTTTTT; CDR3: CASSPNDRAVEKLFF
size: once; D: NA; V: TRBV24-1; J: TRBJ2-3; DNA: TGTGCCACCAGTGATTCAAGGGCAGATACGCAGTATTTT; CDR3: CATSDSRADTQYF
size: few; D: NA; V: TRBV7-2; J: TRBJ1-3; DNA: TGTGCCAGCAGCCGGGGGGCCGACTCTGGAAACACCATATATTTT; CDR3: CASSRGADSGNTIYF
size: few; D: NA; V: TRBV20-1; J: TRBJ2-5; DNA: TGCAGTGCTAGAGAAGGGACATCGCAAGAGACCCAGTACTTC; CDR3: CSAREGTSQETQYF
size: few; D: TRBD2; V: TRBV7-3; J: TRBJ2-2; DNA: TGTGCCAGCAGCCCCCCTAGCGGGACTAACACCGGGGAGCTGTTTTTT; CDR3: CASSPPSGTNTGELFF
size: few; D: NA; V: TRBV7-2; J: TRBJ2-2; DNA: TGTGCCAGCAGCTTTGACAGCGTGAACACCGGGGAGCTGTTTTTT; CDR3: CASSFDSVNTGELFF
size: many; D: TRBD2; V: TRBV6-2/TRBV6-3; J: TRBJ2-1; DNA: TGTGCCAGCAGTTACTCGAAGAAAGCGGGAGTCAGCAATGAGCAGTTCTTC; CDR3: CASSYSKKAGVSNEQFF
size: NA; D: NA; V: TRBV14; J: TRBJ2-7; DNA: TGTGCCAGCAGCCAGTTTGGGGGGCGTGAGCAGTACTTC; CDR3: CASSQFGGREQYF
size: many; D: NA; V: TRBV20-1; J: TRBJ2-1; DNA: TGCAGTGCTAGGCAAGGGTCGGACGAGCAGTTCTTC; CDR3: CSARQGSDEQFF
size: NA; D: NA; V: TRBV9; J: TRBJ2-2; DNA: TGTGCCAGCAGCCCACGACAGGCCATGAACACCGGGGAGCTGTTTTTT; CDR3: CASSPRQAMNTGELFF